This T cell receptor beta chain was documented in a study of patients and donors after allogeneic stem cell transplantation. Germline V gene lookup returns CDR1 SGDLS and CDR2 YYNGEE. Trimming cost V 4 bases and J 5 bases; bases outside gene matches: 10. This CDR3 is 15 amino acids long. One entry per CDR3 protein results from TCRdb running MiXCR on the RT-PCR reads. The repertoire holds about 200,000 distinct CDR3 sequences, with around 40% as singletons. The gene calls are TRBV9 and TRBJ1-1; 8 nucleotides agree with TRBD1. The sequencing input was blood, either unsorted or a sorted T cell fraction (not recorded which). The TCR was taken from a human donor who was either an allogeneic HSCT recipient or a stem cell or donor lymphocyte infusion donor (not recorded which). It is not recorded whose cells these are; they may come from a transplant donor. The CDR3 reads CASSSATGARTEAFF. CDR3 DNA sequence: TGTGCCAGCAGCAGCGCGACAGGGGCAAGGACTGAAGCTTTCTTT.